A single sample gave rise to the 25 T cell receptor beta chains below, sequenced in a study of T cells in Graves' hyperthyroidism and ophthalmopathy. Amplification yielded TCR beta CDR3 regions, with RNA transcripts as the source. Primed by the HTBI set, a first-round RT-PCR was run on the TCR CDR3. TCRdb re-analysed the multiplex PCR reads in MiXCR, keeping a single row per CDR3 protein. Here the sample spans roughly 720,000 distinct CDR3 sequences, 17% being singletons. Sample: blood. The receptors were sampled from a man aged 50 to 60 with Graves' hyperthyroidism.

This clonotype came up many times. The CDR3 nucleotides read TGTGCCAGCAGCTCCGGACTAGCGGGAGGGCCGTTAAATGAGCAGTTCTTC. Translated, it gives CASSSGLAGGPLNEQFF. The V call is TRBV7-2, the J call TRBJ2-1; 15 positions agree with TRBD2. This CDR3 region has 17 residues. The V and J ends lost 4 bases and 7 bases, in that order; junction bases with no gene match: 8. The germline V gene has CDR1 SGHTA and CDR2 FQGNSA.

In its sample, this clonotype was seen a few times. The rearrangement uses TRBV24-1 and TRBJ2-5; possible D gene TRBD2, 6 bases. V lost 0 bases to trimming and J lost 1 base, with 14 bases between them. The CDR3 loop spans 17 amino acids. The germline V gene has CDR1 KGHDR and CDR2 SFDVKD. This CDR3 is CATSDLGSGATQETQYF. CDR3 nucleotides: TGTGCCACCAGTGATTTGGGTAGCGGAGCGACCCAAGAGACCCAGTACTTC.

This clonotype has more than one count but fewer than ten. This chain connects TRBV29-1 to TRBJ1-4; the D gene is possibly TRBD1 (6 bases). This CDR3 region has 11 residues. Trimming shortened V by 7 bases and J by 7 bases, and 10 bases separated the two germline ends. Germline CDR1 reads SQVTM; CDR2 reads ANQGSEA. In DNA form, the CDR3 reads TGCAGCGCGGACAGTGCTGAAAAACTGTTTTTT. It specifies CSADSAEKLFF.

There are many counts of this clonotype. The rearrangement uses TRBV27 and TRBJ2-7; D not resolved. The CDR3 extends over 16 amino acids. Germline CDR1 reads MNHEY; CDR2 reads SMNVEV (reference sequence). V lost 2 bases to trimming and J lost 0 bases, with 14 bases between them. CDR3 in amino acids: CASSLSTETFSYEQYF. Here the CDR3 DNA reads TGTGCCAGCAGTTTAAGTACCGAAACCTTCTCCTACGAGCAGTACTTC.

The V call is TRBV10-3, the J call TRBJ2-5; TRBD2 matches at 8 bases. The V segment lost 4 bases and the J segment 2 bases; nucleotides outside the gene matches: 9. The CDR3 covers 16 residues. In germline, CDR1 is ENHRY, CDR2 SYGVKD. The CDR3 loop reads CAISGKGGTSQETQYF. The CDR3 DNA reads as TGTGCCATCAGTGGCAAAGGAGGGACTAGTCAAGAGACCCAGTACTTC.

The chain uses TRBV5-1 and TRBJ2-7; the match to TRBD2 covers 12 bases. V lost 2 bases to trimming and J lost 7 bases; unmatched junction nucleotides: 13. Germline lookup yields CDR1 SGHRS and CDR2 YFSETQ. This CDR3 is 17 amino acids long. The CDR3 here is CASSFFLGLAGRREQYF. CDR3 nucleotides: TGCGCCAGCAGCTTTTTTTTGGGACTAGCGGGTCGACGAGAGCAGTACTTC.

This clonotype has only a few counts. V is TRBV30 and J is TRBJ1-1; D gene uncertain. There are 13 residues in the CDR3. The germline V gene has CDR1 GTSNPN and CDR2 SVGIG (reference sequence). The V end was cut by 4 bases, the J end by 5 bases, with 14 bases between. CDR3 loop: CAWNRNGRTEAFF. CDR3 bases: TGTGCCTGGAACCGAAACGGGAGAACTGAAGCTTTCTTT.

This clonotype was picked up a small number of times. The rearrangement uses TRBV9 and TRBJ2-2; possibly TRBD1 or TRBD2 for D (7 bases each). The V end lost 3 bases, the J end lost 0 bases, and 15 bases lay between the germline ends. Looked up from germline, CDR1 is SGDLS and CDR2 is YYNGEE. The CDR3 runs to 17 residues. This chain's CDR3 is CASSAPSGGANTGELFF. In nucleotides, the CDR3 is TGTGCCAGCAGCGCACCCTCAGGGGGGGCGAACACCGGGGAGCTGTTTTTT.

V and J are TRBV19 and TRBJ2-5; weak D call: TRBD1 (6 bases). Looked up from germline, CDR1 is LNHDA and CDR2 is SQIVND (reference sequence). Trimming cost V 6 bases and J 1 base, with 12 bases left between them. This CDR3 comprises 14 residues. The CDR3 loop is CASSPTGIQETQYF. In DNA, the CDR3 is TGTGCCAGTAGCCCTACAGGGATCCAAGAGACCCAGTACTTC.

The chain has TRBV6-1 and TRBJ2-3; possibly TRBD2 for D (5 bases). The CDR3 has 14 amino acids. Germline CDR1 MNHNS, CDR2 SASEGT. V was shortened by 5 bases and J by 5 bases, with 14 bases between the two germline ends. The DNA of the CDR3 is TGTGCCAGCAGTCCCGGACTGTTACAAGATACGCAGTATTTT. Protein: CASSPGLLQDTQYF.

This clonotype was picked up many times. The chain joins TRBV27 to TRBJ2-3; D not resolved. The CDR3 runs to 16 residues. CDR1 and CDR2 (germline): MNHEY, SMNVEV (reference sequence). V lost 6 bases and J lost 7, with 23 bases in between. For the CDR3, the DNA is TGTGCCAGCAGCTCCCTTCAGGTTGACCTCCGATATACGCAGTATTTT. Its translation: CASSSLQVDLRYTQYF.

As regards this clonotype: A much larger clone sits a single nucleotide away, making a read error possible. The chain combines TRBV7-2 with TRBJ2-7; 10 bases are a match to TRBD2. Germline V CDR1 and CDR2: SGHTA, FQGNSA. The CDR3 runs 18 residues. The CDR3 DNA is TGTGTCAGCAGCTTAGGACCCGGCGGGACTAGCGCTTCCTACGAGCAGTACTTC. This translates into CVSSLGPGGTSASYEQYF.

This clonotype has only a few counts. The rearrangement uses TRBV18 and TRBJ2-1, with 7 positions matching TRBD2. Per the germline V gene, CDR1 is KGHSH and CDR2 is LQKENI. J was trimmed by 7 bases and V by 4 bases; bases with no gene match: 10. The CDR3 extends over 15 amino acids. This CDR3 reads CASSLTSGTINEQFF. CDR3 coding DNA: TGTGCCAGCTCACTAACTTCCGGGACTATAAATGAGCAGTTCTTC.

The CDR3 is CASRSPGLAGWTGELFF. The CDR3 DNA is TGTGCCAGCAGATCTCCGGGACTAGCGGGATGGACCGGGGAGCTGTTTTTT. The chain carries TRBV28 and TRBJ2-2; 13 nucleotides match TRBD2. Trimming at V came to 6 bases and at J to 5 bases, leaving 9 bases not matched to a gene. The CDR3 is 17 amino acids. Per germline, CDR1 MDHEN and CDR2 SYDVKM.

This clonotype was recorded once. The junction differs from germline at one of its ends, possibly a read error. CDR3 protein: CSAETGGPYKQYF. CDR3 sequence (DNA): TGCAGTGCTGAGACAGGGGGCCCCTACAAGCAGTACTTC. The gene calls are TRBV20-1 and TRBJ2-7; 10 nucleotides match TRBD1. The CDR3 length is 13 residues. Germline V gene lookup returns CDR1 DFQATT and CDR2 SNEGSKA (reference sequence).

This chain connects TRBV7-2 to TRBJ2-2; 8 nucleotides align to TRBD2. From germline, CDR1 is SGHTA and CDR2 FQGNSA. There are 16 residues in the CDR3. V dropped 3 bases and J dropped 3; count of bases not matched to a gene: 6. CDR3 protein: CASSFSSGSYTGELFF. In DNA, the CDR3 is TGTGCCAGCAGCTTCTCTAGCGGGTCGTACACCGGGGAGCTGTTTTTT.

The chain uses TRBV6-1 and TRBJ1-6, with TRBD1 matching over 7 bases. After removal of 11 bases from V and 9 bases from J, the junction contained 7 bases not matched to a gene. Germline-derived CDR1 and CDR2 are MNHNS and SASEGT. The CDR3 consists of 12 residues. The CDR3 DNA sequence: TGTGCCGGGGGGACAGAGTCTTCACCCCTCCACTTT. It translates to CAGGTESSPLHF.

This chain uses TRBV7-9 with TRBJ2-1; D unclear. Germline loops: CDR1 SEHNR, CDR2 FQNEAQ (reference sequence). Trimming took 7 bases from V and 10 from J, leaving 8 bases between them. The CDR3 is made up of 10 amino acids. The CDR3 loop is CASNREEQFF. CDR3 DNA sequence: TGTGCCAGCAATCGCGAAGAGCAGTTCTTC.

This clonotype was detected ten times or more. J is TRBJ2-7 and V is TRBV11-2; no firm D call. V shed 4 bases and J shed 6 bases, with 22 bases lying between them. Germline assignment: CDR1 SGHAT and CDR2 FQNNGV. The CDR3 has 16 amino acids. The CDR3 nucleotides read TGTGCCAGCAGCTCCACCCTCGGCTTTGCCGCAGGCGAGCAGTACTTC. Translated, it gives CASSSTLGFAAGEQYF.

This chain links TRBV12-3 or TRBV12-4 with TRBJ2-3; 10 positions agree with TRBD2. V trimming: 7 bases; J trimming: 6 bases; junction bases outside the gene matches: 16. The CDR3 has 17 residues. The CDR3 loop reads CASIMGSLAGGSDTQYF. Written as DNA, the CDR3 is TGTGCCAGCATTATGGGCTCGTTAGCGGGAGGTTCGGATACGCAGTATTTT.

The table lists this clonotype with a few counts. The chain combines TRBV20-1 with TRBJ2-1; no clear D gene. Germline V gene lookup returns CDR1 DFQATT and CDR2 SNEGSKA (reference sequence). This CDR3 comprises 10 residues. V lost 5 bases and J lost 8, with 7 bases in between. The DNA for the CDR3 is TGCAGTGCTTTAGTACATGAGCAGTTCTTC. The encoded protein is CSALVHEQFF.

This clonotype occurred a few times. V is TRBV4-1 and J is TRBJ1-3; the D is unclear. This CDR3 has 14 residues. Trimming took off 2 bases at V and 4 bases at J, with 9 bases between the two ends. CDR1 MGHRA and CDR2 YSYEKL come from the germline V gene. The CDR3 here is CASSQPPRGNTIYF. The CDR3, as DNA: TGCGCCAGCAGCCAACCCCCTAGGGGAAACACCATATATTTT.

The rearrangement uses TRBV7-2 and TRBJ2-7; 10 nucleotides align to TRBD2. CDR3 length: 15 amino acids. J was trimmed by 1 base and V by 3 bases; bases with no gene match: 3. The germline V gene has CDR1 SGHTA and CDR2 FQGNSA. The CDR3 region has the DNA TGTGCCAGCAGCTTTAAGCGGGAGGGTTCCTACGAGCAGTACTTC. Its translation is CASSFKREGSYEQYF.

This clonotype was counted at least ten times. This rearrangement joins TRBV7-9 to TRBJ2-3; D is tentatively TRBD1 or TRBD2 (6 bases each). The CDR3 is 15 amino acids. V was trimmed by 1 base and J by 4 bases, leaving 12 bases between them. Germline V gene data show CDR1 as SEHNR and CDR2 as FQNEAQ (reference sequence). The CDR3 DNA reads as TGTGCCAGCAGCTTAGTCTACGGGGGCGCAGATACGCAGTATTTT. It translates to CASSLVYGGADTQYF. Based on the CDR3 plus reference TRBV7-9 and TRBJ2-3, the full variable domain is DTGVSQNPRHKITKRGQNVTFRCDPISEHNRLYWYRQTLGQGPEFLTYFQNEAQLEKSRLLSDRFSAERPKGSFSTLEIQRTEQGDSAMYLCASSLVYGGADTQYFGPGTRLTVL.

The J gene is TRBJ2-1, the V gene TRBV7-9; D not certain. Trimming left V 1 base short and J 8 bases short, with 12 bases between. The CDR3 spans 14 residues. Germline CDR1 SEHNR, CDR2 FQNEAQ (reference sequence). The DNA of the CDR3 is TGTGCCAGCAGCTTAGGGTCGGGCTTCCATGAGCAGTTCTTC. The encoded protein is CASSLGSGFHEQFF.